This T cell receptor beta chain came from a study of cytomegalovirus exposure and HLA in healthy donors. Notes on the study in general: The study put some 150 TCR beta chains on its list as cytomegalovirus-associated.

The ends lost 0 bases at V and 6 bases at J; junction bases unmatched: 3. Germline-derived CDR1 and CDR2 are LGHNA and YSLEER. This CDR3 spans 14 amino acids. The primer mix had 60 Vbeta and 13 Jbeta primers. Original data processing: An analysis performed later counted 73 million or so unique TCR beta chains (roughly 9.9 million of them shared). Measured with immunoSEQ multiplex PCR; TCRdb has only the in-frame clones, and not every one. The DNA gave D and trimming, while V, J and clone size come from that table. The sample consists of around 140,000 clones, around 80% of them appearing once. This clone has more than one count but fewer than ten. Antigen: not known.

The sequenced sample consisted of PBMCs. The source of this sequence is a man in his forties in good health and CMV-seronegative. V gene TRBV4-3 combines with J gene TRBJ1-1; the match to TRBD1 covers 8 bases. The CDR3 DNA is TGCGCCAGCAGCCAAGATTACAGGGGGGCTGAAGCTTTCTTT. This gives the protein CASSQDYRGAEAFF.